This TCR beta chain was retrieved from a study of Ad26.COV2.S vaccination and SARS-CoV-2 variants. As to treatment: approximately 18 received Ad26.COV2.S at low or high dose, single or two shots; 5 received placebo; per-sample allocation not given. After the first vaccine or placebo injection, samples were drawn on day 63. Some clones are missing from TCRdb's copy, which holds only in-frame ones; the method was immunoSEQ multiplex PCR. This sample has about 680,000 clones; around 89% occur once, and the top ten carry over 1.3%. The germline V and J ends were trimmed by 2 bases and 2 bases, with 10 bases remaining between them. Germline V gene sequence: CDR1 SGHAT, CDR2 FQDESV (reference sequence). The CDR3 runs to 14 residues.

The chain employs TRBV11-1 and TRBJ2-7, with D perhaps matching TRBD1 (5 bases). This receptor was taken from a person aged 18-60 years who received the Ad26.COV2.S COVID-19 vaccine or a placebo. Sequenced material: peripheral blood, taken in a trial of Ad26.COV2.S vaccine versus placebo. In DNA form, the CDR3 reads TGTGCCAGCAGCTTATCAGGACAAACCTACGAGCAGTACTTC. Its protein product is CASSLSGQTYEQYF.